This entry features one T cell receptor (beta chain) sequence. This CDR3 spans 14 amino acids. V was shortened by 3 bases and J by 6 bases, with 14 bases between the two germline ends. Germline V lookup: CDR1 SGDLS, CDR2 YYNGEE. Individuals aged roughly 18 to 90 years were recruited from roughly 23 US areas. Cohorts were determined from participant-reported clinical history. Cohort 3 recovered donors had two negative PCRs, clearance, or symptom resolution. The sample belongs to a study of blood T cell repertoires in COVID-19. Clones were sequenced by immunoSEQ multiplex PCR, and TCRdb holds only the in-frame ones, with some missing. The sample includes around 400,000 clones, 89% of them seen just once.

Sequencing was done on a sample of PBMCs or T cells enriched from blood (not recorded which). This TCR was recovered from a woman in her 30s who had recovered from COVID-19. The chain links TRBV9 to TRBJ2-3; D is ambiguous. CDR3 DNA: TGTGCCAGCAGCGCCCCCAATCAGGCGGATACGCAGTATTTT. Translated: CASSAPNQADTQYF.